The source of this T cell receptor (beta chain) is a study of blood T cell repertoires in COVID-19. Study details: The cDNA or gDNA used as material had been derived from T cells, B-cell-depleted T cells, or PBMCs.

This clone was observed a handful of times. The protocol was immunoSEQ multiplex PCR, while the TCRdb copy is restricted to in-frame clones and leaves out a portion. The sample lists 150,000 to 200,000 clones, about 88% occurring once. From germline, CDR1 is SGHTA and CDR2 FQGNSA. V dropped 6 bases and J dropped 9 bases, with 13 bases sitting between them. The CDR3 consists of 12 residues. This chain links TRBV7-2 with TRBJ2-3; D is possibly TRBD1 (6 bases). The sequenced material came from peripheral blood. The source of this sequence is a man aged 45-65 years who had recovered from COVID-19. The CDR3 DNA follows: TGTGCCAGCAGGGTACAGGGCTCCACGCAGTATTTT. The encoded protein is CASRVQGSTQYF.